A selection of T cell receptor beta chains follows, all from one sample in a study of OX40 agonist ivuxolimab in advanced cancers. Data came from immunoSEQ multiplex PCR; TCRdb stores just in-frame clones and leaves some out. The sample has 15,000 to 20,000 clones; about 90% are singletons. Sequenced here: CD4+ or CD8+ T cells sorted from blood, sampled in a trial of the OX40 agonist ivuxolimab. The source is an adult with an advanced solid tumor such as melanoma, head and neck, liver or kidney cancer. CDR3s include the opening cysteine and the closing phenylalanine or tryptophan. The order of the fields is D gene, J gene, clone size, V gene, CDR3 DNA, CDR3 protein. D genes are given only for firm matches. Clone size, where shown, is once, few, many, or a class for clones that have expanded.

D gene: -; J gene: TRBJ1-1; clone size: -; V gene: TRBV29-1; CDR3 DNA: TGCAGCGCCGGTAGGATGAACACTGAAGCTTTCTTT; CDR3 protein: CSAGRMNTEAFF
D gene: -; J gene: TRBJ1-2; clone size: -; V gene: TRBV2; CDR3 DNA: TGTGCCAGCAGTGAAGCGATGGGCGAGGCCTATGGCTACACCTTC; CDR3 protein: CASSEAMGEAYGYTF
D gene: -; J gene: TRBJ1-5; clone size: few; V gene: TRBV7-9; CDR3 DNA: TGTGCCAGCAGTTCAACGGTTAGCAATCAGCCCCAGCATTTT; CDR3 protein: CASSSTVSNQPQHF
D gene: -; J gene: TRBJ2-7; clone size: -; V gene: TRBV19; CDR3 DNA: TGTGCCAGTAGTATGGTCCCGGGTGAGTACGAGCAGTACTTC; CDR3 protein: CASSMVPGEYEQYF
D gene: -; J gene: TRBJ1-1; clone size: -; V gene: TRBV13; CDR3 DNA: TGTGCCAGCAGCCCGCGTCGCAGCTTGGGGACTGAAGCTTTCTTT; CDR3 protein: CASSPRRSLGTEAFF
D gene: TRBD1; J gene: TRBJ1-2; clone size: once; V gene: TRBV28; CDR3 DNA: TGTGCCAGCAGTTTACGACAGGGAGAAGGCTACACCTTC; CDR3 protein: CASSLRQGEGYTF
D gene: -; J gene: TRBJ1-1; clone size: -; V gene: TRBV4-3; CDR3 DNA: TGCGCCAGCACCCAAGGGGCCGACGGTCGGACTGAAGCTTTCTTT; CDR3 protein: CASTQGADGRTEAFF
D gene: -; J gene: TRBJ2-5; clone size: -; V gene: TRBV6-5; CDR3 DNA: TGTGCCAGCAGTCCCCCCGACAGGACCCAAGAGACCCAGTACTTC; CDR3 protein: CASSPPDRTQETQYF
D gene: -; J gene: TRBJ1-2; clone size: -; V gene: TRBV9; CDR3 DNA: TGTGCCAGCAGCGTAGTCCCAGGAGACTATGGCTACACCTTC; CDR3 protein: CASSVVPGDYGYTF
D gene: TRBD1; J gene: TRBJ2-2; clone size: -; V gene: TRBV7-3; CDR3 DNA: TGTGCCAGCAGCTTAAGTGACACAGGGGTCACCGGGGAGCTGTTTTTT; CDR3 protein: CASSLSDTGVTGELFF
D gene: -; J gene: TRBJ1-3; clone size: few; V gene: TRBV28; CDR3 DNA: TGTGCCAGCAGTTTACTACAGGGAAACACCATATATTTT; CDR3 protein: CASSLLQGNTIYF
D gene: TRBD1; J gene: TRBJ2-7; clone size: -; V gene: TRBV7-3; CDR3 DNA: TGTGCCAGCAGCTTAACCGGGACAGAGTCAGACGAGCAGTACTTC; CDR3 protein: CASSLTGTESDEQYF
D gene: -; J gene: TRBJ1-1; clone size: -; V gene: TRBV14; CDR3 DNA: TGTGCCAGTTCGGAGGGGCGGAACACTGAAGCTTTCTTT; CDR3 protein: CASSEGRNTEAFF
D gene: -; J gene: TRBJ2-3; clone size: medium-sized; V gene: TRBV5-6; CDR3 DNA: TGTGCCAGCAGCTTGGCCCTAGCAACAGATACGCAGTATTTT; CDR3 protein: CASSLALATDTQYF
D gene: TRBD1; J gene: TRBJ1-1; clone size: -; V gene: TRBV27; CDR3 DNA: TGTGCCAGCAGTTTATGGGCCACAGGGGTAGACACTGAAGCTTTCTTT; CDR3 protein: CASSLWATGVDTEAFF
D gene: -; J gene: TRBJ2-3; clone size: -; V gene: TRBV9; CDR3 DNA: TGTGCCAGCAGCGTAGTAGAGGGAGCGTATACGCAGTATTTT; CDR3 protein: CASSVVEGAYTQYF
D gene: -; J gene: TRBJ2-7; clone size: once; V gene: TRBV4-2; CDR3 DNA: TGTGCCAGCAGCCAAGATTGGGGACAAACCTTCTACGAGCAGTACTTC; CDR3 protein: CASSQDWGQTFYEQYF
D gene: -; J gene: TRBJ2-7; clone size: -; V gene: TRBV7-2; CDR3 DNA: TGTGCCAGCAGCTTAGGGGCACCCAATCCCTACTACGAGCAGTACTTC; CDR3 protein: CASSLGAPNPYYEQYF
D gene: -; J gene: TRBJ1-1; clone size: -; V gene: TRBV13; CDR3 DNA: TGTGCCAGCAGCCGACAGAACACTGAAGCTTTCTTT; CDR3 protein: CASSRQNTEAFF
D gene: -; J gene: TRBJ1-1; clone size: -; V gene: TRBV18; CDR3 DNA: TGTGCCAGCTCATCGGGGACATTGATAAACACTGAAGCTTTCTTT; CDR3 protein: CASSSGTLINTEAFF
D gene: TRBD1; J gene: TRBJ1-4; clone size: -; V gene: TRBV4-3; CDR3 DNA: TGCGCCAGCAGCCAGGGGACAGCCAATAATGAAAAACTGTTTTTT; CDR3 protein: CASSQGTANNEKLFF
D gene: TRBD1; J gene: TRBJ1-1; clone size: -; V gene: TRBV6-1; CDR3 DNA: TGTGCCTCAGGGGGGGCAATGAACACTGAAGCTTTCTTT; CDR3 protein: CASGGAMNTEAFF
D gene: -; J gene: TRBJ1-1; clone size: -; V gene: TRBV7-8; CDR3 DNA: TGTGCCAGCAGCTTAGGGTACTACAGGGATGAAGCTTTCTTT; CDR3 protein: CASSLGYYRDEAFF
D gene: TRBD1; J gene: TRBJ1-4; clone size: few; V gene: TRBV6-1; CDR3 DNA: TGTGCCAGCAGTGATTCGACAGGGACTAATGAAAAACTGTTTTTT; CDR3 protein: CASSDSTGTNEKLFF
D gene: -; J gene: TRBJ1-1; clone size: few; V gene: TRBV6-6; CDR3 DNA: TGTGCCAGCAGAGCCGGGAGACACACTGAAGCTTTCTTT; CDR3 protein: CASRAGRHTEAFF
D gene: -; J gene: TRBJ2-1; clone size: -; V gene: TRBV7-2; CDR3 DNA: TGTGCCAGCAGCTTAGCGGGAGGTCCCGAGCAGTTCTTC; CDR3 protein: CASSLAGGPEQFF
D gene: -; J gene: TRBJ2-1; clone size: -; V gene: TRBV21-1; CDR3 DNA: TGTGCCAGCAGCAAAAATAGGGGACCCCCTTTTATCAATGAGCAGTTCTTC; CDR3 protein: CASSKNRGPPFINEQFF
D gene: -; J gene: TRBJ1-1; clone size: -; V gene: TRBV30; CDR3 DNA: TGTGCCTGGACCGAAGGGGGGAGCACTGAAGCTTTCTTT; CDR3 protein: CAWTEGGSTEAFF
D gene: -; J gene: TRBJ2-5; clone size: -; V gene: TRBV7-9; CDR3 DNA: TGTGCCAGCAGCTTAGCCGACTTCCGGGAGACCCAGTACTTC; CDR3 protein: CASSLADFRETQYF
D gene: -; J gene: TRBJ1-2; clone size: few; V gene: TRBV27; CDR3 DNA: TGTGCCAGCAGTTTCGGGGAGGGAAGAGACGGCTACACCTTC; CDR3 protein: CASSFGEGRDGYTF
D gene: TRBD2; J gene: TRBJ2-1; clone size: few; V gene: TRBV4-3; CDR3 DNA: TGCGCCAGCAGCGCCTGGACTAGCGGGAGGGGAAATGAGCAGTTCTTC; CDR3 protein: CASSAWTSGRGNEQFF
D gene: -; J gene: TRBJ2-1; clone size: once; V gene: TRBV19; CDR3 DNA: TGTGCCAGTAGTATTAGGGACGTCTACAATGAGCAGTTCTTC; CDR3 protein: CASSIRDVYNEQFF
D gene: -; J gene: TRBJ2-2; clone size: few; V gene: TRBV4-2; CDR3 DNA: TGTGCCAGCAGCCAATGGCCCGGGGAGCTGTTTTTT; CDR3 protein: CASSQWPGELFF
D gene: -; J gene: TRBJ1-2; clone size: -; V gene: TRBV19; CDR3 DNA: TGTGCCAGTACCGATATTTATGGCTACACCTTC; CDR3 protein: CASTDIYGYTF
D gene: -; J gene: TRBJ2-5; clone size: -; V gene: TRBV5-6; CDR3 DNA: TGTGCCAGCAGCTTGGAGGGGAGGGAGACCCAGTACTTC; CDR3 protein: CASSLEGRETQYF
D gene: -; J gene: TRBJ1-2; clone size: -; V gene: TRBV7-9; CDR3 DNA: TGTGCCAGCAGCTTAGCGGGAGGGAATAATGGCTACACCTTC; CDR3 protein: CASSLAGGNNGYTF
D gene: -; J gene: TRBJ2-3; clone size: -; V gene: TRBV2; CDR3 DNA: TGTGCCAGCAAGGGGGGTGACCCCACAGATACGCAGTATTTT; CDR3 protein: CASKGGDPTDTQYF
D gene: TRBD1; J gene: TRBJ1-2; clone size: -; V gene: TRBV28; CDR3 DNA: TGTGCCAGCAGTTTATCCACAGGGGGGATCTATGGCTACACCTTC; CDR3 protein: CASSLSTGGIYGYTF
D gene: TRBD2; J gene: TRBJ2-7; clone size: once; V gene: TRBV28; CDR3 DNA: TGTGCCAGCAGTTCGACTAGACTAGCGTCGAGCTCCTACGAGCAGTACTTC; CDR3 protein: CASSSTRLASSSYEQYF
D gene: TRBD2; J gene: TRBJ2-7; clone size: -; V gene: TRBV9; CDR3 DNA: TGTGCCAGCAGCGTAACTAGCGGGAGCTACGAGCAGTACTTC; CDR3 protein: CASSVTSGSYEQYF